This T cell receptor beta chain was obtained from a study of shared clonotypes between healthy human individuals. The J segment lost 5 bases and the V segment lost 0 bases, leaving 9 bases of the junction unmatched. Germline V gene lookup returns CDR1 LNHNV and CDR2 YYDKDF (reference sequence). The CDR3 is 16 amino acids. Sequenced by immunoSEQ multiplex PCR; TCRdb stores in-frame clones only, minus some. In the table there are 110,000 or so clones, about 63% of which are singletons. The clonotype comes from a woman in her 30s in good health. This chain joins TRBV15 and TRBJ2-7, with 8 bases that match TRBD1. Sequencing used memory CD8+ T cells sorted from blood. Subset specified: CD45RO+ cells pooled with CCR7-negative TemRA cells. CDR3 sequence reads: CATSRDLGTGNNEQYF. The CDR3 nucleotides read TGTGCCACCAGCAGAGATCTGGGGACAGGTAATAACGAGCAGTACTTC.